Presented here are 3 T cell receptor beta chains from one specimen sequenced in a study of blood T cell repertoires in COVID-19. This table comes from immunoSEQ multiplex PCR, and its TCRdb copy is limited to in-frame clones, with some not included. Of around 190,000 clones detected, 70% to 90% appear once; the ten largest clones hold 1.1%. Sequencing was carried out using peripheral blood. These receptors all come from a man aged 30 to 45 with acute or convalescent COVID-19.

The chain is built from TRBV5-1 and TRBJ2-5; TRBD2 is a possible D gene (6 bases). The CDR3 extends over 14 amino acids. Trimming removed 0 bases from V and 1 base from J, with 7 bases in between. CDR1 SGHRS and CDR2 YFSETQ come from the germline V gene. The CDR3 sequence: CASSLGGAQETQYF. CDR3 DNA: TGCGCCAGCAGCTTGGGCGGGGCCCAAGAGACCCAGTACTTC.

The chain combines TRBV28 with TRBJ1-5, with no clear D. Per germline, CDR1 MDHEN and CDR2 SYDVKM. V gave up 6 bases and J gave up 6 bases, with 18 bases separating them. CDR3 length: 15 residues. CDR3 sequence (DNA): TGTGCCAGCAGCCTGACTTTAACGCGACCTCAGCCCCAGCATTTT. Its protein product is CASSLTLTRPQPQHF.

The chain uses TRBV19 and TRBJ1-5; D gene uncertain. This CDR3 is 15 amino acids long. CDR1 is LNHDA and CDR2 is SQIVND in the germline V gene (reference sequence). Trimming shortened V by 1 base and J by 3 bases, and 10 bases separated the two germline ends. CDR3 loop: CASSIGGRYNQPQHF. The CDR3 nucleotides read TGTGCCAGTAGTATAGGAGGGAGGTACAATCAGCCCCAGCATTTT.